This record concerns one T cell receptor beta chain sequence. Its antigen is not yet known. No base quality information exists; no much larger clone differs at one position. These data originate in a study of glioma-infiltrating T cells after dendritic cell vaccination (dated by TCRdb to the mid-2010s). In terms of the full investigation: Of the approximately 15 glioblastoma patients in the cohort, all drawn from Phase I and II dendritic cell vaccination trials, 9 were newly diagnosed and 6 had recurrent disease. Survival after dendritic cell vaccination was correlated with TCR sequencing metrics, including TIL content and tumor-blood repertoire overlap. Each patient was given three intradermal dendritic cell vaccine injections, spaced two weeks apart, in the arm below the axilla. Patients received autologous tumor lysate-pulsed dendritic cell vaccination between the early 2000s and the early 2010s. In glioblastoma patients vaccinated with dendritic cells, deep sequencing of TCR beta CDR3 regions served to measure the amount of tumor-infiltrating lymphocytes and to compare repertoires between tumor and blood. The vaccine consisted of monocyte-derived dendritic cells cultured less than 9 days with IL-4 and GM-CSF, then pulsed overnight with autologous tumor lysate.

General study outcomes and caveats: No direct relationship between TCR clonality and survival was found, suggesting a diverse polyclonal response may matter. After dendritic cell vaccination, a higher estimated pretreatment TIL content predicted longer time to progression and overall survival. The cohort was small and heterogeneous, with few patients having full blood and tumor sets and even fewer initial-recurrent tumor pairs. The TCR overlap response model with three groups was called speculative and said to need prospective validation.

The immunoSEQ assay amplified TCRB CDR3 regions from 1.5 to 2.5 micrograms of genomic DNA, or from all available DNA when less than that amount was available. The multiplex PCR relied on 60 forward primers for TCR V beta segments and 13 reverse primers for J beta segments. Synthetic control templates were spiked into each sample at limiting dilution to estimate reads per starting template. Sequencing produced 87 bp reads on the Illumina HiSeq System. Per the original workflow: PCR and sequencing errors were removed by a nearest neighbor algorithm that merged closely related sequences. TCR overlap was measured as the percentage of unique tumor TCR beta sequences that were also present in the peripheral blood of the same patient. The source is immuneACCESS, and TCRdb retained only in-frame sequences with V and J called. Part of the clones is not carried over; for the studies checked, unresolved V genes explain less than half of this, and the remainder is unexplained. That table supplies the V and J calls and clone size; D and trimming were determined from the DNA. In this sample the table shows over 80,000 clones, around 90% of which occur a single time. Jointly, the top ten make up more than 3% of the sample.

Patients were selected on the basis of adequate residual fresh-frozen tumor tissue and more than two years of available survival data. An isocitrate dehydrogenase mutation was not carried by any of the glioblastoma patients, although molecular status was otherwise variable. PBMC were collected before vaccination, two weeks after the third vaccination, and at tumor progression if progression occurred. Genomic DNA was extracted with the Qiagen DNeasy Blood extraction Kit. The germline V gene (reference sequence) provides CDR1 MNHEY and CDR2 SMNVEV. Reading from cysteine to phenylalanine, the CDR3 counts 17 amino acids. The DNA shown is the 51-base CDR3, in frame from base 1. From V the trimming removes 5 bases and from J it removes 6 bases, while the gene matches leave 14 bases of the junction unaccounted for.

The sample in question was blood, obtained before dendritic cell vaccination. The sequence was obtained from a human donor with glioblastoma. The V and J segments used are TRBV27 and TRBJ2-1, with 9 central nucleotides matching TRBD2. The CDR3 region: CASSPRGSGRSVNEQFF. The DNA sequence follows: TGTGCCAGCAGTCCCCGGGGTAGCGGGAGAAGTGTCAATGAGCAGTTCTTC.